Listed here is a single TCR beta chain. 60 Vbeta and 13 Jbeta primers were used in PCR. Sequenced by immunoSEQ multiplex PCR; TCRdb stores in-frame clones only, minus some. The table shows 150,000 to 190,000 clones, with approximately 77% occurring only once. This specimen belongs to a study of cytomegalovirus exposure and HLA in healthy donors. Looked up from germline, CDR1 is WSHSY and CDR2 is SAAADI. V was cut by 4 bases and J by 4 bases, with 13 bases left in between. The CDR3 covers 14 residues. This rearrangement joins TRBV10-2 to TRBJ2-5; the D gene is possibly TRBD1 (5 bases). What was sequenced was PBMCs. The clonotype was recovered from a young man in good health and CMV-seronegative. In DNA, the CDR3 is TGCGCCAGCAGTGGGGCAGGGCTGGGAGAGACCCAGTACTTC. This encodes CASSGAGLGETQYF.